This T cell receptor (beta chain) was retrieved from a study of blood T cell repertoires in COVID-19. Those enrolled in Seattle joined during active infection and were followed longitudinally afterward. The table came from immunoSEQ multiplex PCR; TCRdb's copy has only in-frame clones and leaves some out. The sample lists 180,000 or so clones; approximately 87% were seen once. Input material: peripheral blood. The clonotype comes from a woman aged 55 to 70 with COVID-19, enrolled during active disease.

CDR3: CASSHSLVGEQYF. CDR3 in DNA: TGTGCCAGCAGCCACTCCCTAGTGGGCGAGCAGTACTTC. The V gene is TRBV3-1 (or the pseudogene TRBV3-2), the J gene TRBJ2-7; D is unclear. Germline values: CDR1 LGHDT, CDR2 YNNKEL (reference sequence). The length of the CDR3 is 13 residues. V shed 3 bases and J shed 6 bases, with 12 bases lying between them.